One T cell receptor (beta chain) is described in this entry. The target antigen is unknown. The source of the sample is a study of memory CD4+ T cells and cytomegalovirus serostatus. Study-level background: Of the healthy Belgian adults, roughly ten were CMV seropositive and 24 seronegative. Overall study results and limits: A US-trained random forest predicted CMV serostatus with median AUC around 0.9. The CMV-associated TCR signature appears largely within the CD4+ memory repertoire.

Some clones are missing from TCRdb's copy, which holds only in-frame ones; the method was immunoSEQ multiplex PCR. The data show some 48,000 clones, around four fifths seen once. The CDR3 is 13 amino acids. Between the trimmed V and J ends, which lost 1 base and 5 bases, there was a span of 9 bases. Germline CDR1 reads MNHEY; CDR2 reads SMNVEV (reference sequence). The sort gate was single viable CD3+CD4+CD8-CD45RO+ cells for memory CD4+ T cells. Positive selection with CD4 microbeads enriched total CD4+ T cells. The sequence derives from an adult in good health and CMV-seronegative. The sample was memory CD4+ T cells from blood. The chain employs TRBV27 and TRBJ2-7, with D perhaps matching TRBD1 (5 bases). The chain's CDR3 is CASSLWGGHEQYF. The DNA for the CDR3 is TGTGCCAGCAGTTTATGGGGCGGCCACGAGCAGTACTTC.